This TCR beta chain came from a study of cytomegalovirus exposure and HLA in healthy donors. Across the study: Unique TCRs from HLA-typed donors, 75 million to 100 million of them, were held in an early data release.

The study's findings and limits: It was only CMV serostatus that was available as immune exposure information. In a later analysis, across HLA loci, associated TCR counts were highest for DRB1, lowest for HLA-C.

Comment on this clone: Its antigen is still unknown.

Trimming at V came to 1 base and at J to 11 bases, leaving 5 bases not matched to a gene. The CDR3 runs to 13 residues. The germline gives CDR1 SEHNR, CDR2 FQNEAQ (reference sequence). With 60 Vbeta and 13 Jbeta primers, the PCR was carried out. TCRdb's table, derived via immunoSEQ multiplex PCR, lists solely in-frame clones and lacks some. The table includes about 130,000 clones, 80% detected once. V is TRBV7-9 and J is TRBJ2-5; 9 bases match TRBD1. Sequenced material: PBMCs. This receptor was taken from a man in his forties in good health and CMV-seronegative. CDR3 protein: CASSLVQGARQYF. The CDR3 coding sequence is TGTGCCAGCAGCTTAGTACAGGGGGCCCGGCAGTACTTC.